This section outlines one T cell receptor beta chain sequence together with its context. Its antigen target is currently unknown. The input lacks base qualities; no much larger clone sits a single base away. These data are taken from a study of response to subunit inactivated influenza vaccine (dated by TCRdb to 2016 to 2019). In the study overall: Deep quantitative profiling of the T cell receptor repertoire was used in the study to follow responses to a trivalent subunit inactivated influenza vaccine. Study-wide conclusions, independent of this receptor: The authors proposed that each seasonal influenza vaccination may bring in only a limited number of new T cells.

As encoded in the germline V gene, CDR1 is SGHDT while CDR2 is YYEEEE. The junction shows trimming of 2 bases on V and 7 bases on J, and the gene matches do not reach 7 bases of it. Including the terminal cysteine and phenylalanine, the CDR3 comprises 16 residues. Here the CDR3 DNA is all that survives: 48 bases in frame from base 1. Libraries were constructed by RT-PCR. The sequencer was an Illumina HiSeq 2500. TCRdb handled the public reads itself, with Q25 trimming in fastp and clone calling in MiXCR, and kept productive beta chains. When rows share a CDR3 protein, they turn into one entry using the most common DNA and genes. The sample table records roughly 520,000 distinct CDR3 sequences; about 25% of these occur just once. In total, the top ten clones hold under 2.5% of the sample.

This chain is built from TRBV5-6 and TRBJ2-2, and TRBD2 aligns with 11 junction nucleotides. Specimen: CD4+ T cells sorted from PBMCs, collected roughly 5 days after vaccination. This receptor was identified in a man aged 45-65 years who received an inactivated influenza vaccine. Donor details come from another sample of the same person, matched by shared clones. The nucleotides read TGTGCCAGCAGCTTTATGACTAGCGGGGTTGGCGGGGAGCTGTTTTTT. It encodes CASSFMTSGVGGELFF.